Sequencing of this TCR beta chain was carried out in a study of regulatory T cells in long-lasting Graves disease (dated by TCRdb to the early 2020s). Background on the whole study: Newly diagnosed Graves' disease patients had taken antithyroid drugs for less than 3 months. Peripheral blood TCR sequencing and RNA sequencing compared persistent Graves' disease patients with newly diagnosed Graves' disease patients. The study took place in China and was registered as a clinical trial. TCR sequencing covered about 13 persistent and around 20 newly diagnosed Graves' disease patients, around 33 samples in total.

Points on this clonotype: There is no known antigen for this receptor. The likely explanation is a read error, given a far larger clone one base away.

CDR1 and CDR2 are read off the germline V gene as SNHLY and FYNNEI. The CDR3 has 19 amino acids, counting the end cysteine and phenylalanine. Only CDR3 DNA remains: 57 bases, in frame from the first base. Trimming costs V 4 bases and J 7 bases, and their ends lie 32 bases apart. Libraries were made using multiplex PCR. TCRdb records Illumina HiSeq 4000 as the sequencer. CDR3 regions were amplified by Arm-PCR with iRepertoire HTBI primers to construct TCR beta libraries. Before sequencing, the PCR products underwent gel purification. As for the original processing: Across samples, approximately 68 TRBV and 15 or so TRBJ segments were identified and used for gene usage analysis of CDR3 amino acid clonotypes. COPE and FqMerger were used to merge the filtered high-quality paired reads into contigs. Contigs were aligned with BLAST to IMGT TRBV, TRBD and TRBJ reference genes, and CDR3 was defined per IMGT. Any clonotype with a frequency above 0.1% was counted as a highly expanded clone. Shannon entropy served as the measure of repertoire diversity, while the Gini coefficient captured V-J evenness. A clonotype was considered public if more than one individual shared it. Starting from the raw public reads, TCRdb applied fastp trimming at Q25, assembled clones with MiXCR and retained in-frame beta chains. Here each entry gathers all rows of one CDR3 protein and keeps the most common genes and DNA. The V and J calls follow TCRdb's processing rather than the paper's. The sample table shows about 320,000 distinct CDR3 sequences, and roughly 18% are seen once. About 40% of the sample comes from the top ten.

Per the publication, the time point label means: newly diagnosed GD, antithyroid drugs for less than 3 months. RNA was extracted from PBMCs in TRIzol for both TCR sequencing and RNA sequencing. The diagnosis of Graves' disease was made according to American Thyroid Association guidelines. The patients came from an endocrinology department in Xi'an, China. Each patient gave approximately 10 milliliters of peripheral blood, collected in an EDTA anticoagulant tube. Ficoll Paque Plus density gradient separation was used to isolate PBMCs, and no further T cell sorting was done. An Agilent 2100 Bioanalyzer and agarose gel were used to check RNA quality, and a NanoDrop 2000 was used to measure RNA concentration. Findings and caveats that apply to the study as a whole: More public clonotypes were shared among persistent patients (about 2,800) than among newly diagnosed patients (roughly 1,000). Peripheral blood alone was examined, since thyroid tissue, which constituted the primary lesion, could not be accessed. TRBV28, TRBJ1-2 and TRBJ2-5 were preferentially used in persistent disease, while TRBV20-1 and TRBJ2-1 were favored in newly diagnosed disease. The small sample size was acknowledged by the authors as a limitation that may reduce accuracy. Lower TCR Shannon entropy and fewer highly expanded clones were observed in persistent Graves' disease patients than in newly diagnosed patients, which suggested clonal expansion. Sequencing and analysis were limited to the TCR beta chain.

Specimen: peripheral blood mononuclear cells (PBMCs), collected at new diagnosis, from a patient treated with antithyroid drugs. This TCR came from a female donor with Graves disease. The V and J segments used are TRBV2 and TRBJ2-7, with the D gene possibly TRBD1 or TRBD2, each one fitting 5 bases. The CDR3 corresponds to CASSAVRKGSYPSYNEQYF. The sequenced DNA is TGTGCCAGCAGTGCAGTGAGGAAGGGGAGTTACCCCTCCTACAATGAGCAGTACTTC.